This TCR beta chain emerged from a study of blood T cell repertoires in COVID-19. Study in general: The study drew acute and convalescent COVID-19 samples from the United States, Italy and Spain.

V shed 3 bases, J shed 0 bases, and the junction held 5 bases outside the gene matches. Per the germline V gene, CDR1 is MGHDK and CDR2 is SYGVNS. The CDR3 runs 15 residues. Per the authors' pipeline: From reference gene primer amplification, estimates of nucleated cell counts were derived. The data were produced by immunoSEQ multiplex PCR, yet TCRdb's version contains in-frame clones alone and is incomplete. V and J calls and clone size are as listed in that table; D and trimming were resolved from the DNA. Among approximately 240,000 clones listed, approximately 90% were seen once. The sequenced sample consisted of peripheral blood. The source of this sequence is a woman in her 40s who had recovered from COVID-19. This chain uses TRBV25-1 with TRBJ2-7; 7 positions match TRBD1. Written as DNA, the CDR3 is TGTGCCAGCAGTGACTTGGGACAGCGCTCCTACGAGCAGTACTTC. It encodes CASSDLGQRSYEQYF.